The T cell receptor (beta chain) described here comes from a study of CD8+ T cells in alopecia areata. Study information: Transfer of skin from approximately 6-13-month-old C3H/HeJ graft donors with spontaneous alopecia was made to approximately 6-11-week-old female C3H/HeJ mice. Study results and caveats: Normal skin's resident alphabeta T cells are also sequenced in scalp samples. Affected lesional scalp, above all in alopecia totalis/universalis, was more clonal than normal scalp. Mice gave a clearer picture of TCR sharing than patients did, possibly for HLA-related reasons.

CD4, CD8alpha, NKG2D, NKG2ACE and other markers were used to sort pooled cutaneous lymph node cells. Sequencing used cDNA as its template, made by extracting RNA and reverse transcribing it. TCRdb's table, derived via immunoSEQ multiplex PCR, lists solely in-frame clones and lacks some. This sample has 200,000 to 300,000 clones and no singletons, with 0.9% to 1.5% in the ten largest. As concerns this clone: Its target is not known. These gene names are mouse names.

Sequencing was carried out using CD4+ T cells sorted from a lymph node. This clonotype was sampled from a C3H/HeJ mouse with alopecia areata. For this strain, the MHC haplotype corresponds to H2-k.

The sequenced part of the CDR3 DNA is TGTGCCAGCAGTGATGTCTGGGGGGCCCCCCAAGAC. This codes for CASSDVWGAPQD. The full CDR3 protein is CASSDVWGAPQDTQYF. The rearrangement joins TRBV13-1 to TRBJ2-5; TRBD2 matches 8 bases. The read gets to within 4 residues of the CDR3 end, and the germline J gene fills in the rest. The length of the CDR3 is 16 residues. From germline, CDR1 is NSHNY and CDR2 SYGAGN. Unmatched junction bases numbered 5, after V lost 0 bases and J lost 2 bases.